Listed below are T cell receptor beta chains from one sample, sequenced in a study of CD8+ T cells in alopecia areata. Clones were read by immunoSEQ multiplex PCR, and TCRdb kept only the in-frame ones, dropping some. In the table there are about 180,000 clones, less than 70% of which are singletons. This material consisted of CD8+ T cells sorted from blood, taken at week 24, from a patient treated with tofacitinib. These receptors all come from a human donor with alopecia areata. The CDR3 runs from the conserved cysteine through the conserved F or W. D genes are given only for firm matches. The size of a clone is reported for some rows only, either as once, few or many, or as a class for expanded clones.

V: TRBV13
D: .
J: TRBJ1-1
size: .
CDR3: CASSFPQTEAFF
DNA: TGTGCCAGCAGCTTTCCGCAAACGGAAGCTTTCTTT

V: TRBV6-6
D: TRBD1
J: TRBJ2-1
size: few
CDR3: CASSEDRGQNEQFF
DNA: TGTGCCAGCAGTGAGGACAGGGGGCAGAATGAGCAGTTCTTC

V: TRBV29-1
D: .
J: TRBJ2-1
size: .
CDR3: CSVERANDLLSSYNEQFF
DNA: TGCAGCGTTGAAAGGGCTAACGATTTATTAAGCTCCTACAATGAGCAGTTCTTC

V: TRBV15
D: .
J: TRBJ2-1
size: once
CDR3: CATSGAFF
DNA: TGTGCCACCAGCGGGGCGTTCTTC

V: TRBV7-9
D: .
J: TRBJ2-7
size: .
CDR3: CASSLDRAGYEQYF
DNA: TGTGCCAGCAGCCTTGACAGGGCGGGATACGAGCAGTACTTC

V: TRBV11-2
D: .
J: TRBJ2-6
size: .
CDR3: CASSLRVAGANVLTF
DNA: TGTGCCAGCAGCCTCAGGGTAGCCGGGGCCAACGTCCTGACTTTC

V: TRBV5-1
D: .
J: TRBJ2-3
size: once
CDR3: CASSLWTRTDTQYF
DNA: TGCGCCAGCAGCCTATGGACACGCACAGATACGCAGTATTTT

V: TRBV4-1
D: .
J: TRBJ2-1
size: .
CDR3: CASSRTEGPGDSEQFF
DNA: TGCGCCAGCAGCCGTACAGAGGGGCCTGGCGACAGTGAGCAGTTCTTC

V: TRBV27
D: .
J: TRBJ2-1
size: .
CDR3: CASSLERSYNEQFF
DNA: TGTGCCAGCAGCCTCGAGCGGTCCTACAATGAGCAGTTCTTC

V: TRBV27
D: .
J: TRBJ1-2
size: .
CDR3: CASSLQGNYGYTF
DNA: TGTGCCAGCAGTTTACAGGGGAACTATGGCTACACCTTC

V: TRBV11-2
D: .
J: TRBJ1-2
size: few
CDR3: CASSLGGEGYTF
DNA: TGTGCCAGCAGCTTAGGTGGGGAAGGCTACACCTTC

V: TRBV14
D: .
J: TRBJ2-1
size: .
CDR3: CASSRGYNEQFF
DNA: TGTGCCAGCAGCCGGGGCTACAATGAGCAGTTCTTC

V: TRBV30
D: .
J: TRBJ1-1
size: .
CDR3: CAWRMGGSTEAFF
DNA: TGTGCCTGGAGAATGGGCGGTTCCACTGAAGCTTTCTTT

V: TRBV5-6
D: .
J: TRBJ1-1
size: few
CDR3: CASSLTLNTEAFF
DNA: TGTGCCAGCAGCCTGACATTGAACACTGAAGCTTTCTTT

V: TRBV28
D: .
J: TRBJ2-1
size: once
CDR3: CASSLGGGSEQFF
DNA: TGTGCCAGCAGTTTGGGAGGGGGTAGTGAGCAGTTCTTC

V: TRBV29-1
D: .
J: TRBJ2-1
size: .
CDR3: CSVDTGSSYNEQFF
DNA: TGCAGCGTTGACACGGGGAGCTCCTACAATGAGCAGTTCTTC

V: TRBV6-5
D: .
J: TRBJ1-5
size: .
CDR3: CASSPVADNQPQHF
DNA: TGTGCCAGCAGTCCGGTTGCGGACAATCAGCCCCAGCATTTT

V: TRBV19
D: .
J: TRBJ1-2
size: .
CDR3: CASSWVRDGYTF
DNA: TGTGCCAGTAGTTGGGTTCGGGATGGCTACACCTTC

V: TRBV10-3
D: .
J: TRBJ2-2
size: few
CDR3: CAISGLSSGPNTGELFF
DNA: TGTGCCATCAGTGGGCTTTCATCCGGGCCGAACACCGGGGAGCTGTTTTTT

V: TRBV7-9
D: TRBD1
J: TRBJ1-1
size: .
CDR3: CASSPGQVDTEAFF
DNA: TGTGCCAGCAGCCCGGGACAGGTTGACACTGAAGCTTTCTTT

V: TRBV19
D: .
J: TRBJ2-1
size: .
CDR3: CASSLSRPLMGEQFF
DNA: TGTGCCAGTAGTCTGTCACGGCCCTTGATGGGTGAGCAGTTCTTC

V: TRBV5-6
D: TRBD1
J: TRBJ1-4
size: few
CDR3: CASSQGDEKLFF
DNA: TGTGCCAGCAGCCAGGGGGATGAAAAACTGTTTTTT

V: TRBV29-1
D: TRBD1
J: TRBJ1-2
size: .
CDR3: CSVEDIWTGSGYTF
DNA: TGCAGCGTTGAAGACATCTGGACAGGGAGTGGCTACACCTTC

V: TRBV6-5
D: .
J: TRBJ2-1
size: .
CDR3: CASSPGPTHEQFF
DNA: TGTGCCAGCAGTCCGGGACCGACCCATGAGCAGTTCTTC

V: TRBV30
D: TRBD1
J: TRBJ1-1
size: .
CDR3: CAWSQDRGNYKEGTEAFF
DNA: TGTGCCTGGAGTCAGGACAGGGGGAACTATAAAGAGGGCACTGAAGCTTTCTTT

V: TRBV27
D: .
J: TRBJ2-1
size: .
CDR3: CATGAAYNEQFF
DNA: TGTGCCACCGGGGCAGCCTACAATGAGCAGTTCTTC

V: TRBV30
D: TRBD1
J: TRBJ2-3
size: .
CDR3: CAWSRDRGDTQYF
DNA: TGTGCCTGGAGTCGGGACAGGGGGGATACGCAGTATTTT

V: TRBV7-9
D: .
J: TRBJ1-4
size: few
CDR3: CASSRTNEKLFF
DNA: TGTGCCAGCAGTCGTACGAATGAAAAACTGTTTTTT

V: TRBV9
D: TRBD1
J: TRBJ1-1
size: few
CDR3: CASSSRQGMNTEAFF
DNA: TGTGCCAGCAGCTCACGACAGGGGATGAACACTGAAGCTTTCTTT

V: TRBV2
D: TRBD1
J: TRBJ1-4
size: .
CDR3: CASKGTGDLKLNEKLFF
DNA: TGTGCCAGCAAAGGGACAGGGGACCTGAAGCTTAATGAAAAACTGTTTTTT

V: TRBV5-6
D: TRBD1
J: TRBJ2-7
size: .
CDR3: CASSFATGAYEQYF
DNA: TGTGCCAGCAGCTTCGCCACAGGGGCCTACGAGCAGTACTTC

V: TRBV7-6
D: .
J: TRBJ2-5
size: .
CDR3: CASSLDQEETQYF
DNA: TGTGCCAGCAGCTTAGATCAGGAGGAGACCCAGTACTTC

V: TRBV30
D: .
J: TRBJ1-1
size: .
CDR3: CAWSVGGGNTEAFF
DNA: TGTGCCTGGAGTGTGGGAGGGGGGAACACTGAAGCTTTCTTT

V: TRBV2
D: .
J: TRBJ2-7
size: .
CDR3: CASANYEQYF
DNA: TGTGCCAGCGCTAACTACGAGCAGTACTTC

V: TRBV13
D: .
J: TRBJ2-7
size: .
CDR3: CASSLGAVRIYEQYF
DNA: TGTGCCAGCAGCTTAGGGGCAGTGAGGATATACGAGCAGTACTTC

V: TRBV4-1
D: TRBD1
J: TRBJ1-5
size: .
CDR3: CASSRRVRSGQLLSNQPQHF
DNA: TGCGCCAGCAGCCGAAGAGTAAGATCGGGACAGCTACTTAGCAATCAGCCCCAGCATTTT

V: TRBV2
D: .
J: TRBJ2-5
size: .
CDR3: CASSEFRETQYF
DNA: TGTGCCAGCAGTGAGTTTCGGGAGACCCAGTACTTC

V: TRBV14
D: .
J: TRBJ2-3
size: .
CDR3: CASSQVPGTDTQYF
DNA: TGTGCCAGCAGCCAAGTTCCGGGCACAGATACGCAGTATTTT

V: TRBV25-1
D: TRBD1
J: TRBJ1-5
size: .
CDR3: CASSARQGVNQPQHF
DNA: TGTGCCAGCAGTGCCCGACAGGGGGTGAATCAGCCCCAGCATTTT

V: TRBV15
D: .
J: TRBJ2-7
size: .
CDR3: CATSRIQSTYEQYF
DNA: TGTGCCACCAGCAGAATCCAGTCAACCTACGAGCAGTACTTC

V: TRBV12-5
D: .
J: TRBJ2-2
size: .
CDR3: CASGLDQVGTGELFF
DNA: TGTGCTAGTGGTTTGGATCAGGTCGGCACCGGGGAGCTGTTTTTT

V: TRBV11-2
D: .
J: TRBJ1-1
size: few
CDR3: CASSLGTEAFF
DNA: TGTGCCAGCAGCTTGGGAACTGAAGCTTTCTTT

V: TRBV6-5
D: .
J: TRBJ1-1
size: .
CDR3: CASSSSGGPVGTEAFF
DNA: TGTGCCAGCAGTTCCAGCGGGGGCCCAGTCGGCACTGAAGCTTTCTTT

V: TRBV11-2
D: TRBD2
J: TRBJ2-1
size: .
CDR3: CASSSRTSGGMNEQFF
DNA: TGTGCCAGCAGCTCAAGGACTAGCGGGGGTATGAATGAGCAGTTCTTC

V: TRBV30
D: .
J: TRBJ2-1
size: .
CDR3: CAWSFGAGWQFF
DNA: TGTGCCTGGAGTTTCGGTGCGGGGTGGCAGTTCTTC

V: TRBV4-3
D: TRBD2
J: TRBJ2-3
size: .
CDR3: CASSQSRGRGGTDTQYF
DNA: TGCGCCAGCAGCCAGAGCCGAGGGAGGGGAGGCACAGATACGCAGTATTTT

V: TRBV27
D: .
J: TRBJ2-5
size: .
CDR3: CASSSGWQETQYF
DNA: TGTGCCAGCAGTAGCGGTTGGCAAGAGACCCAGTACTTC

V: TRBV30
D: .
J: TRBJ1-1
size: .
CDR3: CAWSFSGVTEAFF
DNA: TGTGCCTGGAGCTTCTCAGGGGTCACTGAAGCTTTCTTT

V: TRBV15
D: .
J: TRBJ2-7
size: few
CDR3: CATRDGVSYEQYF
DNA: TGTGCCACCAGGGACGGTGTCTCCTACGAGCAGTACTTC

V: TRBV29-1
D: TRBD2
J: TRBJ2-3
size: .
CDR3: CSVDRLAGPSDTQYF
DNA: TGCAGCGTAGATAGACTAGCGGGACCTTCAGATACGCAGTATTTT

V: TRBV6-5
D: .
J: TRBJ1-6
size: .
CDR3: CASGINSPLHF
DNA: TGTGCCAGCGGAATCAATTCACCCCTCCACTTT

V: TRBV7-9
D: TRBD1
J: TRBJ2-4
size: .
CDR3: CASSLIGTERGLAKNIQYF
DNA: TGTGCCAGCAGCCTCATAGGGACGGAGAGGGGGCTAGCCAAAAACATTCAGTACTTC

V: TRBV9
D: .
J: TRBJ1-1
size: once
CDR3: CASGRGTTEAFF
DNA: TGTGCCAGCGGACGGGGGACCACTGAAGCTTTCTTT

V: TRBV5-4
D: .
J: TRBJ1-6
size: few
CDR3: CASSPRFNNSPLHF
DNA: TGTGCCAGCAGCCCCAGGTTCAATAATTCACCCCTCCACTTT

V: TRBV6-5
D: .
J: TRBJ1-6
size: .
CDR3: CAASTLNSPLHF
DNA: TGTGCCGCCTCTACGCTCAATTCACCCCTCCACTTT

V: TRBV6-6
D: TRBD1
J: TRBJ1-1
size: few
CDR3: CASSYSSGGSLEAFF
DNA: TGTGCCAGCAGTTACTCGTCAGGGGGCTCTCTTGAAGCTTTCTTT

V: TRBV11-2
D: .
J: TRBJ2-7
size: .
CDR3: CASSLGPMGIYEQYF
DNA: TGTGCCAGCAGCTTAGGTCCCATGGGTATCTACGAGCAGTACTTC

V: TRBV4-3
D: .
J: TRBJ2-7
size: .
CDR3: CASSQDRRAYEQYF
DNA: TGCGCCAGCAGCCAAGATCGGCGGGCCTACGAGCAGTACTTC

V: TRBV30
D: TRBD1
J: TRBJ1-1
size: few
CDR3: CAWTRTGLGTEAFF
DNA: TGTGCCTGGACTAGGACAGGGCTGGGGACTGAAGCTTTCTTT